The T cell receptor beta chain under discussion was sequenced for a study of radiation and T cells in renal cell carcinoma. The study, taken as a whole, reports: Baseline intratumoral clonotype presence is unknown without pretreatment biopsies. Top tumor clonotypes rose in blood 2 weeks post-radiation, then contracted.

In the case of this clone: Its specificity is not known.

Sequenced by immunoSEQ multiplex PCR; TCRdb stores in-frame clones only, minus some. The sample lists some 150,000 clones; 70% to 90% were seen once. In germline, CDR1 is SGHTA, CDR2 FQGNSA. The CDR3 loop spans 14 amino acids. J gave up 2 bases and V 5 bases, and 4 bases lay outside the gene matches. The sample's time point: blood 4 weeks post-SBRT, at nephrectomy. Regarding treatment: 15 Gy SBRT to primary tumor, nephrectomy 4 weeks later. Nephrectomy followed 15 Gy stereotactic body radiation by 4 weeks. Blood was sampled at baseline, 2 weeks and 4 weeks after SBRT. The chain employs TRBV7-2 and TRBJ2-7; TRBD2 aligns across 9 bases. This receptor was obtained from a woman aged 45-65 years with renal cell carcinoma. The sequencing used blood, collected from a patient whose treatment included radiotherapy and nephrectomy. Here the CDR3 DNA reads TGTGCCAGCAGCGCTAGCGGGACTACCTACGAGCAGTACTTC. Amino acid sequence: CASSASGTTYEQYF. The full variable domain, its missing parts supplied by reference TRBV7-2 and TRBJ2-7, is GAGVSQSPSNKVTEKGKDVELRCDPISGHTALYWYRQSLGQGLEFLIYFQGNSAPDKSGLPSDRFSAERTGGSVSTLTIQRTQQEDSAVYLCASSASGTTYEQYFGPGTRLTVT.